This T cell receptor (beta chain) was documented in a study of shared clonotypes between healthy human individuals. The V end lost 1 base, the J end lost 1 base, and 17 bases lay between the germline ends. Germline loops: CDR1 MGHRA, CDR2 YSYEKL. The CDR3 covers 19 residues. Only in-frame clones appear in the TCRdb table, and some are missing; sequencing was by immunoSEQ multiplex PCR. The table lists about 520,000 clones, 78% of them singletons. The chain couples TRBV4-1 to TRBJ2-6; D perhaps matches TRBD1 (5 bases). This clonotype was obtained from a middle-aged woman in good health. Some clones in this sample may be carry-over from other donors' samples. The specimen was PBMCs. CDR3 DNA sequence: TGCGCCAGCAGCCAAGTCGGGTTACAGGACCCGTCTGGGGCCAACGTCCTGACTTTC. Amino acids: CASSQVGLQDPSGANVLTF.